The 25 T cell receptor beta chains presented below share a single source sample, sequenced in a study of post-analysis software for immune sequencing data. Regarding the study as a whole: Patients had higher frequencies than controls of five TRBV segments, including TRBV5-6, TRBV5-1 and TRBV20-1.

cDNA libraries of TCR beta carried unique molecular identifiers. TCRdb analysed the PCR reads with MiXCR anew, one entry per CDR3 protein. There are some 690,000 distinct CDR3 sequences in the sample; more than 50% occur only once, and around 11% lies in the top ten. Antigens of these TCRs are unknown. Sequencing used blood. The receptors stem from a girl aged 2 to 9 with multiple sclerosis.

The chain carries TRBV5-1 and TRBJ1-1; D unclear. Trimming shortened V by 6 bases and J by 2 bases, and 17 bases separated the two germline ends. This CDR3 has 15 amino acids. Looked up from germline, CDR1 is SGHRS and CDR2 is YFSETQ. CDR3 region: CASNFLGAGNTEAFF. The CDR3 nucleotides are TGCGCCAGCAACTTCCTGGGAGCGGGAAACACTGAAGCTTTCTTT. The whole variable domain, remainder taken from reference TRBV5-1 and TRBJ1-1, is KAGVTQTPRYLIKTRGQQVTLSCSPISGHRSVSWYQQTPGQGLQFLFEYFSETQRNKGNFPGRFSGRQFSNSRSEMNVSTLELGDSALYLCASNFLGAGNTEAFFGQGTRLTVV.

The V and J genes are TRBV6-5 and TRBJ2-1; 7 bases agree with TRBD2. J gave up 8 bases and V 5 bases, and 9 bases lay outside the gene matches. This CDR3 contains 14 residues. Per germline, CDR1 MNHEY and CDR2 SVGAGI. The CDR3 nucleotides read TGTGCCAGCAGTCACGGGACTACTGCCGATGAGCAGTTCTTC. This translates into CASSHGTTADEQFF.

This rearrangement joins TRBV11-2 to TRBJ2-7; maybe TRBD1 (6 bases). CDR1 is SGHAT and CDR2 is FQNNGV in the germline V gene. V was trimmed by 10 bases and J by 6 bases, leaving 22 bases between them. This CDR3 region has 14 residues. CDR3 region: CATCKGHREGEQYF. In nucleotides, the CDR3 is TGTGCCACCTGCAAGGGACACCGTGAGGGCGAGCAGTACTTC.

The chain links TRBV7-2 to TRBJ1-1; D unresolved. Germline CDR1 reads SGHTA; CDR2 reads FQGNSA. The CDR3 is 14 residues long. Trimming pared 1 base from V and 4 bases from J, leaving 10 bases between. This CDR3 is CASSLDPEGTEAFF. The CDR3 DNA reads as TGTGCCAGCAGCTTAGACCCCGAGGGCACTGAAGCTTTCTTT. The whole variable domain, remainder taken from reference TRBV7-2 and TRBJ1-1, is GAGVSQSPSNKVTEKGKDVELRCDPISGHTALYWYRQSLGQGLEFLIYFQGNSAPDKSGLPSDRFSAERTGGSVSTLTIQRTQQEDSAVYLCASSLDPEGTEAFFGQGTRLTVV.

The table lists this clonotype with a few counts. This rearrangement joins TRBV6-5 to TRBJ1-1; D is unclear. CDR1 is MNHEY, CDR2 SVGAGI, per germline. V shed 2 bases and J shed 4 bases, with 8 bases lying between them. The CDR3 is 13 amino acids. The CDR3 region is CASSYAPGTEAFF. The CDR3 bases are TGTGCCAGCAGTTACGCACCGGGCACTGAAGCTTTCTTT.

The chain links TRBV5-5 to TRBJ1-6; TRBD1 aligns across 7 bases. V was clipped by 4 bases and J by 5 bases; unmatched bases: 6. Germline V gene sequence: CDR1 SGHKS, CDR2 YYEKEE (reference sequence). The CDR3 contains 15 residues. The CDR3 DNA follows: TGTGCCAGCAGCCCTTATACAGGGGATAATTCACCCCTCCACTTT. Its protein is CASSPYTGDNSPLHF.

This chain joins TRBV7-8 and TRBJ2-4, with 9 bases matching TRBD2. TRBJ2-5 matches the DNA end more closely, so the J call is doubtful. The CDR3 consists of 16 residues. Germline CDR1 SGHVS, CDR2 FQNEAQ. The CDR3 sequence: CASSLGAGGHRETQYF. DNA of the CDR3: TGTGCCAGCAGCTTAGGAGCGGGAGGCCATAGGGAGACCCAGTACTTC.

The chain is built from TRBV7-2 and TRBJ2-5, with D maybe TRBD1 (5 bases). This CDR3 is 16 amino acids long. Trimming removed 5 bases from V and 5 bases from J, with 21 bases in between. Germline assignment: CDR1 SGHTA and CDR2 FQGNSA. The CDR3 spells CASSKSLQGIPETQYF. CDR3 DNA sequence: TGTGCCAGCAGCAAATCCCTCCAGGGAATCCCGGAGACCCAGTACTTC.

This chain connects TRBV15 to TRBJ2-7; 10 bases align to TRBD1. From germline, CDR1 is LNHNV and CDR2 YYDKDF (reference sequence). This CDR3 is 16 amino acids long. Trimming removed 0 bases from V and 2 bases from J; junction bases left unmatched: 4. The CDR3 nucleotides read TGTGCCACCAGCAGAGATAAGACAGGGGGCACCTACGAGCAGTACTTC. This sequence encodes CATSRDKTGGTYEQYF.

The V gene is TRBV12-3 or TRBV12-4, the J gene TRBJ1-2; 8 bases map to TRBD1. V trimming: 5 bases; J trimming: 8 bases; junction bases outside the gene matches: 7. This CDR3 contains 13 residues. The CDR3 sequence: CASSVQGAWGYTF. CDR3 bases: TGTGCCAGCAGTGTCCAGGGGGCGTGGGGCTACACCTTC.

The CDR3 here is CASSVAVDSGYEQYF. The CDR3, as DNA: TGTGCCAGCAGCGTAGCGGTGGATAGTGGCTACGAGCAGTACTTC. The J gene is TRBJ2-7, the V gene TRBV9; D is undetermined. Germline V gives CDR1 SGDLS, CDR2 YYNGEE. Trimming cost V 0 bases and J 3 bases, with 13 bases left between them. The CDR3 runs 15 residues.

The chain has TRBV20-1 and TRBJ2-1, with D maybe TRBD1 (5 bases). With 5 bases removed from V and 3 bases from J, the gap between germline ends came to 14 bases. This CDR3 comprises 14 residues. The germline gives CDR1 DFQATT, CDR2 SNEGSKA (reference sequence). DNA for the CDR3: TGCAGTGCTTACCGGGCTAGGGGCTACAATGAGCAGTTCTTC. Translating it yields CSAYRARGYNEQFF.

CDR3 in amino acids: CASSSGTVPGYTF. In DNA form, the CDR3 reads TGTGCCAGCAGTTCCGGGACAGTCCCTGGCTACACCTTC. This chain uses TRBV6-5 with TRBJ1-2; 7 bases match TRBD1. Germline values: CDR1 MNHEY, CDR2 SVGAGI. The CDR3 extends over 13 amino acids. V shed 4 bases, J shed 7 bases, and the junction held 6 bases outside the gene matches.

The V gene is TRBV7-9, the J gene TRBJ2-1; 10 bases are shared with TRBD2. V gave up 5 bases and J gave up 2 bases; unmatched junction bases: 12. The CDR3 contains 18 residues. Germline V gene data show CDR1 as SEHNR and CDR2 as FQNEAQ (reference sequence). The CDR3 region is CASSPPAGGTQPYNEQFF. DNA of the CDR3: TGTGCCAGCAGCCCCCCAGCGGGGGGGACCCAACCCTACAATGAGCAGTTCTTC.

V is TRBV6-5 and J is TRBJ1-2, with D possibly TRBD1 on 6 matching bases. This CDR3 spans 14 amino acids. V was shortened by 4 bases and J by 8 bases, with 17 bases between the two germline ends. Germline values: CDR1 MNHEY, CDR2 SVGAGI. The CDR3 DNA sequence: TGTGCCAGCAGTTTTTCCGGGACATATACAGGCTACACCTTC. It specifies CASSFSGTYTGYTF.

V gene TRBV2 combines with J gene TRBJ2-1; 12 bases fit TRBD2. Trimming removed 2 bases from V and 7 bases from J; junction bases left unmatched: 12. The CDR3 consists of 18 residues. The V gene's germline CDR1 is SNHLY and CDR2 FYNNEI. CDR3 bases: TGTGCCAGCAGTGAAATTCGCCTAGCGGGGGGGCTGCTGAATGAGCAGTTCTTC. Translated: CASSEIRLAGGLLNEQFF.

V and J are TRBV7-6 and TRBJ1-1, with 7 nucleotides matching TRBD1. The J segment lost 0 bases and the V segment lost 3 bases, leaving 7 bases of the junction unmatched. From germline, CDR1 is SGHVS and CDR2 FNYEAQ. CDR3 length equals 16 residues. The CDR3 region is CASSFVSGGMNTEAFF. CDR3 bases: TGTGCCAGCAGCTTCGTTTCAGGGGGGATGAACACTGAAGCTTTCTTT.

Notes on this clonotype: The junction does not match germline at one end; this may be a read error. This rearrangement joins TRBV7-9 to TRBJ2-1; TRBD2 might be the D (6 bases). Looked up from germline, CDR1 is SEHNR and CDR2 is FQNEAQ (reference sequence). The length of the CDR3 is 18 residues. In DNA form, the CDR3 reads TGTACCAGCAGCTTAGCGGTAGGTTCGGGGAGCTCCTACAATGAGCAGTTCTTC. Residues: CTSSLAVGSGSSYNEQFF.

This chain uses TRBV20-1 with TRBJ2-1, with 11 bases identical to TRBD2. This CDR3 contains 21 residues. The ends lost 0 bases at V and 1 base at J; junction bases unmatched: 17. Looked up from germline, CDR1 is DFQATT and CDR2 is SNEGSKA (reference sequence). The DNA for the CDR3 is TGCAGTGCTAGAGATATCCAACTAGCGGGAGTCCAAATCAGTTCCTACAATGAGCAGTTCTTC. This gives the protein CSARDIQLAGVQISSYNEQFF.

The chain links TRBV20-1 to TRBJ2-3; 12 bases map to TRBD2. The CDR3 is made up of 15 amino acids. V shed 6 bases, J shed 4 bases, and the junction held 8 bases outside the gene matches. Germline CDR1 is DFQATT and CDR2 is SNEGSKA (reference sequence). Here the CDR3 DNA reads TGCAGTGCGGCACCTCCTAGCGGGAGGGCAGATACGCAGTATTTT. It codes for CSAAPPSGRADTQYF.

The sample holds a few counts of this clonotype. The V call is TRBV7-9, the J call TRBJ1-1; D not resolved. Between the trimmed V and J ends, which lost 1 base and 4 bases, there was a span of 7 bases. Germline V gene lookup returns CDR1 SEHNR and CDR2 FQNEAQ (reference sequence). The CDR3 length is 13 residues. The CDR3 DNA reads as TGTGCCAGCAGCTTAGAGGAGGGCACTGAAGCTTTCTTT. Translated: CASSLEEGTEAFF.

V and J are TRBV6-1 and TRBJ2-7, with D unclear. CDR1 is MNHNS, CDR2 SASEGT, per germline. The V gene lost 1 base and the J gene lost 3 bases, with 10 bases spanning the gap. This CDR3 comprises 14 residues. CDR3 nucleotides: TGTGCCAGCAGTGAAGACCCTCCTAACTACGAGCAGTACTTC. Residues: CASSEDPPNYEQYF.

This chain links TRBV12-3 or TRBV12-4 with TRBJ2-1; 9 bases fit TRBD2. This CDR3 has 14 amino acids. The ends lost 8 bases at V and 6 bases at J; junction bases unmatched: 8. DNA for the CDR3: TGTGCCAGCTTACTAGCGGGTGGATCCAATGAGCAGTTCTTC. Amino acid sequence: CASLLAGGSNEQFF.

In this sample, this clonotype turned up once. The chain has TRBV7-9 and TRBJ2-7, with D maybe TRBD1 (6 bases). The CDR3 is 14 amino acids. In germline, CDR1 is SEHNR, CDR2 FQNEAQ (reference sequence). V was trimmed by 4 bases and J by 6 bases, leaving 16 bases between them. The DNA of the CDR3 is TGTGCCAGCAGCTCTCTACAGGGTGGAGGCGAGCAGTACTTC. Protein sequence: CASSSLQGGGEQYF.

V is TRBV6-5 and J is TRBJ1-1; D gene uncertain. Trimming left V 2 bases short and J 3 bases short, with 25 bases between. This CDR3 region has 19 residues. Germline V gene lookup returns CDR1 MNHEY and CDR2 SVGAGI. The CDR3 spells CASSYGPQFWRDVYTEAFF. As DNA, the CDR3 is TGTGCCAGCAGTTACGGCCCCCAATTTTGGAGGGATGTGTACACTGAAGCTTTCTTT.